These 21 T cell receptor beta chains share one sample of origin, sequenced in a study of blood T cell repertoires in COVID-19. Assay: immunoSEQ multiplex PCR; the TCRdb copy retains only in-frame clones and omits some. The sample includes under 250,000 clones, over 80% of them seen just once. Sequenced material: peripheral blood. These receptors all stem from a man aged 35-49 years with acute or convalescent COVID-19.

The chain couples TRBV4-3 to TRBJ2-3, with 8 bases matching TRBD2. Germline assignment: CDR1 LGHNA and CDR2 YSLEER. Losses at the gene ends were 5 bases for V and 3 bases for J; bases not matched to a gene: 10. The CDR3 covers 16 residues. The CDR3 protein is CASSSPAVAGTDTQYF. CDR3 nucleotides: TGCGCCAGCAGCTCCCCCGCGGTAGCGGGAACAGATACGCAGTATTTT.

The chain is built from TRBV15 and TRBJ2-1; 11 positions agree with TRBD1. V gave up 5 bases and J gave up 9 bases; unmatched junction bases: 9. The CDR3 contains 15 residues. The germline gives CDR1 LNHNV, CDR2 YYDKDF (reference sequence). For the CDR3, the DNA is TGTGCCACCAGCGGATATGGACAGGGGGCAGTTGAGCAGTTCTTC. Translated: CATSGYGQGAVEQFF.

This chain links TRBV28 with TRBJ1-2; 7 bases align to TRBD1. CDR1 MDHEN and CDR2 SYDVKM come from the germline V gene. This CDR3 spans 14 amino acids. Trimming at V came to 6 bases and at J to 2 bases, leaving 6 bases not matched to a gene. The CDR3 here is CASRYPGQNYGYTF. The CDR3 bases are TGTGCCAGCAGATACCCGGGACAGAACTATGGCTACACCTTC.

The chain recombines TRBV7-2 with TRBJ2-7; maybe TRBD1 (6 bases). The V end lost 6 bases, the J end lost 1 base, and 13 bases lay between the germline ends. Per the germline V gene, CDR1 is SGHTA and CDR2 is FQGNSA. The CDR3 sequence is 14 residues long. The CDR3 coding sequence is TGTGCCAGCAGTGGACAGAGTAATTCCTACGAGCAGTACTTC. Translated, it gives CASSGQSNSYEQYF.

The chain recombines TRBV6-2 or TRBV6-3 with TRBJ2-7; the D is unclear. Germline V gene sequence: CDR1 MNHEY, CDR2 SVGEGT. The CDR3 sequence is 14 residues long. Trimming shortened V by 0 bases and J by 6 bases, and 12 bases separated the two germline ends. In DNA, the CDR3 is TGTGCCAGCAGTTACTCATCGGCGGAAAGCGAGCAGTACTTC. Amino acid sequence: CASSYSSAESEQYF.

For the CDR3, the DNA is TGTGCCAGCCGTAGGGGCTCAGAGGCAGATACGCAGTATTTT. Translated, it gives CASRRGSEADTQYF. V is TRBV7-9 and J is TRBJ2-3; weak D call: TRBD1 (5 bases). In germline, CDR1 is SEHNR, CDR2 FQNEAQ (reference sequence). This CDR3 contains 14 residues. The germline V and J ends were trimmed by 8 bases and 4 bases, with 16 bases remaining between them.

This clone was seen a single time. The chain carries TRBV4-2 and TRBJ2-7, with 9 bases that match TRBD2. The CDR3 extends over 15 amino acids. The trim removed 4 bases at V and 6 bases at J, leaving 10 bases unmatched. Germline-derived CDR1 and CDR2 are LGHNA and YNFKEQ. The CDR3 nucleotides read TGTGCCAGCAGCCCCCGAGTAGCGGGAGACGGCGAGCAGTACTTC. Translated: CASSPRVAGDGEQYF.

This rearrangement joins TRBV5-6 to TRBJ2-2; D may be TRBD1 (6 bases). Germline-derived CDR1 and CDR2 are SGHDT and YYEEEE. V lost 4 bases and J lost 0, with 13 bases in between. This CDR3 is built from 16 residues. CDR3 nucleotides: TGTGCCAGCAGCGCATTACAGGGCCCGAACACCGGGGAGCTGTTTTTT. It translates to CASSALQGPNTGELFF. The full variable domain, completed using reference TRBV5-6 and TRBJ2-2, is DAGVTQSPTHLIKTRGQQVTLRCSPKSGHDTVSWYQQALGQGPQFIFQYYEEEERQRGNFPDRFSGHQFPNYSSELNVNALLLGDSALYLCASSALQGPNTGELFFGEGSRLTVL.

The chain couples TRBV7-3 to TRBJ1-1; the D is unclear. Germline V gene data show CDR1 as SGHTA and CDR2 as FQGTGA. The CDR3 has 14 residues. V was trimmed by 0 bases and J by 0 bases, leaving 5 bases between them. CDR3 loop: CASSLTGVNTEAFF. In nucleotides, the CDR3 is TGTGCCAGCAGCTTAACGGGAGTGAACACTGAAGCTTTCTTT.

This clone was observed a single time. This chain joins TRBV29-1 and TRBJ1-1; D is ambiguous. Trimming stripped 7 bases from V and 2 bases from J, with 8 bases between. This CDR3 region has 11 residues. CDR1 is SQVTM, CDR2 ANQGSEA, per germline. CDR3 sequence reads: CSAGSNTEAFF. As DNA, the CDR3 is TGCAGCGCGGGGTCTAACACTGAAGCTTTCTTT.

The genes are TRBV19 and TRBJ2-4, with D possibly being TRBD2 (5 bases). Deletions cut 8 bases from V and 0 bases from J, with 11 bases between. The CDR3 has 14 residues. CDR1 LNHDA and CDR2 SQIVND come from the germline V gene (reference sequence). The CDR3 loop reads CASGLNLAKNIQYF. CDR3 nucleotide sequence: TGTGCCAGTGGACTGAATCTAGCCAAAAACATTCAGTACTTC.

Only a few counts were recorded for this clone. The CDR3 DNA reads as TGTGCCAGTAGTAGTACAGGGGGCTCGCGGCCCCAGCATTTT. Protein sequence: CASSSTGGSRPQHF. This chain connects TRBV19 to TRBJ1-5; 9 positions agree with TRBD1. The trim removed 4 bases at V and 9 bases at J, leaving 7 bases unmatched. CDR3 length: 14 residues. Germline loops: CDR1 LNHDA, CDR2 SQIVND (reference sequence).

The chain links TRBV4-1 to TRBJ1-2; TRBD1 matches at 7 bases. The CDR3 is made up of 13 amino acids. Trimming took 2 bases from V and 8 from J; bases not matched to a gene: 5. The V gene's germline CDR1 is MGHRA and CDR2 YSYEKL. Here the CDR3 DNA reads TGCGCCAGCAGCCAAACAGGGGCTCCCGGCTACACCTTC. Translating gives CASSQTGAPGYTF.

This clone was detected once. This chain links TRBV12-3 or TRBV12-4 with TRBJ2-7; perhaps TRBD1 as D (6 bases). The CDR3 covers 13 residues. V was clipped by 5 bases and J by 5 bases, with 13 bases between them. The CDR3 sequence is CASSPLQGHEQYF. The DNA for the CDR3 is TGTGCCAGCAGTCCATTACAGGGACACGAGCAGTACTTC.

The V call is TRBV5-1, the J call TRBJ2-1; 8 bases are shared with TRBD2. This CDR3 contains 15 residues. Germline trimming cut 3 bases from V and 7 bases from J; bases unmatched to any gene: 9. The germline CDR1 and CDR2 sequences are SGHRS and YFSETQ. CDR3 amino acids: CASSSRTSTGNEQFF. The CDR3 nucleotides read TGCGCCAGCAGCTCAAGGACTAGCACGGGGAATGAGCAGTTCTTC.

The rearrangement joins TRBV6-5 to TRBJ2-1, with 7 bases identical to TRBD2. The J segment lost 6 bases and the V segment lost 4 bases, leaving 9 bases of the junction unmatched. Per the germline V gene, CDR1 is MNHEY and CDR2 is SVGAGI. This CDR3 has 15 residues. In DNA, the CDR3 is TGTGCCAGCAGTTCGCCGGGACTAAGGAGCAATGAGCAGTTCTTC. Translating it yields CASSSPGLRSNEQFF.

This clone was seen just once. The J gene is TRBJ2-6, the V gene TRBV18; TRBD1 aligns across 12 bases. Germline CDR1 and CDR2: KGHSH and LQKENI. The CDR3 runs 18 residues. The V and J ends lost 6 bases and 2 bases, in that order; junction bases with no gene match: 8. CDR3 protein: CASSQRDRGLAGANVLTF. The CDR3 bases are TGTGCCAGCTCCCAACGGGACAGGGGGCTCGCTGGGGCCAACGTCCTGACTTTC. Full variable domain (outside the CDR3, taken from reference TRBV18 and TRBJ2-6): NAGVMQNPRHLVRRRGQEARLRCSPMKGHSHVYWYRQLPEEGLKFMVYLQKENIIDESGMPKERFSAEFPKEGPSILRIQQVVRGDSAAYFCASSQRDRGLAGANVLTFGAGSRLTVL.

This clone has only one observation. The rearrangement links TRBV7-7 to TRBJ1-3; D possibly corresponds to TRBD1 (6 bases). Looked up from germline, CDR1 is SSHAT and CDR2 is FNYEAQ (reference sequence). There are 15 residues in the CDR3. The ends were cut back, 2 bases at V and 2 bases at J, with 10 bases in the middle. The CDR3 sequence: CASSLFDRPGNTIYF. The CDR3 nucleotides are TGTGCCAGCAGCTTATTTGACAGGCCTGGAAACACCATATATTTT.

The V gene is TRBV12-3 or TRBV12-4, the J gene TRBJ2-5; D is perhaps TRBD2 (5 bases). The CDR3 sequence is 13 residues long. Trimming took off 5 bases at V and 5 bases at J, with 12 bases between the two ends. Written as DNA, the CDR3 is TGTGCCAGCAGTCCCGGGGTCCTGGAGACCCAGTACTTC. Protein product: CASSPGVLETQYF.

This chain joins TRBV10-3 and TRBJ1-1; no definite D call. Trimming took 8 bases from V and 0 from J, leaving 10 bases between them. CDR1 and CDR2 from the germline V gene are ENHRY and SYGVKD. This CDR3 has 13 amino acids. The CDR3 DNA reads as TGTGCCATCCGAGAGAGGTTGAACACTGAAGCTTTCTTT. It is translated as CAIRERLNTEAFF.

This clone has more than one count but fewer than ten. This chain uses TRBV9 with TRBJ2-2; TRBD2 is a possible D gene (6 bases). V lost 4 bases and J 7 bases, leaving 14 bases between the germline ends. This CDR3 spans 14 amino acids. In germline, CDR1 is SGDLS, CDR2 YYNGEE. The CDR3 loop is CASSPGTSVGELFF. DNA of the CDR3: TGTGCCAGCAGCCCAGGGACTTCAGTCGGGGAGCTGTTTTTT.